This T cell receptor beta chain was profiled in a study of blood T cell repertoires in COVID-19. The overall study: Sites in the United States, Italy and Spain provided acute and convalescent COVID-19 samples. PBMCs, B-cell-depleted T cells, or T cells provided the cDNA or gDNA that made up the material.

Source study methods: Reference gene primer amplification gave estimated nucleated cell counts. The protocol was immunoSEQ multiplex PCR, while the TCRdb copy is restricted to in-frame clones and leaves out a portion. The V and J calls and clone size are taken from that table; D and trimming were inferred from the DNA. The sample records approximately 88,000 clones, more than 70% being singletons. This clone was detected only a few times. J was trimmed by 0 bases and V by 6 bases; bases with no gene match: 6. Germline V gene sequence: CDR1 KGHSH, CDR2 LQKENI. The CDR3 consists of 16 residues. Specimen: peripheral blood. The rearrangement links TRBV18 to TRBJ2-5, with 11 bases identical to TRBD2. This sequence originates from an older woman with acute or convalescent COVID-19. CDR3: CASSPGLAGDQETQYF. Here the CDR3 DNA reads TGTGCCAGCTCCCCTGGACTAGCGGGCGACCAAGAGACCCAGTACTTC.